This record looks at one T cell receptor (beta chain) sequence and its context. What this receptor recognizes is not known. It has no much larger one-base neighbor in the sample; base qualities were not kept. TCRbeta CDR3 regions were amplified from genomic DNA using the immunoSEQ Assay, a bias-controlled multiplex PCR. The authors' analysis ran thus. The number of nucleated cells in each sample was estimated by amplification of reference gene primers within the assay. To quantify the absolute abundance of each unique TCRbeta CDR3 rearrangement, sequence reads were collapsed and filtered. Productive Simpson clonality was computed per sample as the square root of Simpson's diversity index over productive rearrangements. The table was pulled from immuneACCESS by TCRdb, which kept in-frame rearrangements only. Such tables lose some clones; where checked, under half of the loss comes from unresolved V genes, and the rest has no known cause. The V and J calls and clone size were taken over from that table, and D and trimming were inferred from the DNA. This sample has some 45,000 clones in its table, and more than 75% of those were observed once. Roughly 7.9% of the sample lies in the top ten.

The entry originates in a study of blood T cell repertoires in COVID-19 (dated by TCRdb to the early 2020s). Context from the whole study: Samples covering the acute and convalescent phases of COVID-19 were provided by collaborators in the United States, Italy and Spain. The repertoires were released in a freely available public database meant as a resource for research on the immune response to SARS-CoV-2. Where HLA class I and class II types were available, the types were taken from metadata supplied by the sample provider, not from assay-based typing. The prospective study material was composed of cDNA or gDNA derived from T cells, B-cell-depleted T cells, or PBMCs. The dataset comprised deeply sampled blood TCRbeta repertoires from subjects exposed to, actively infected with, or recovered from COVID-19. The samples were drawn from the first 160 participants of the ongoing ImmuneRACE study and from under 1,500 subjects provided by 6 global collaborators. Nearly every sample came with metadata listing a de-identified subject ID, COVID-19 status, age in years and sex.

Study-level results and caveats: The amount of clinical and demographic metadata varied by source and participant and was provided uncurated.

The germline V gene (reference sequence) provides CDR1 DFQATT and CDR2 SNEGSKA. V and J are truncated by 5 bases and 7 bases respectively, leaving an intervening sequence of 11 bases. The CDR3, cysteine through phenylalanine, is 11 amino acids long. Left in the record is the CDR3 DNA by itself, 33 bases read in frame from the first base. Each collaborating institution followed its own protocols to collect whole blood in K2EDTA tubes. For TCRbeta analysis, collaborators shipped samples as frozen whole blood, isolated PBMCs, or DNA extracted from either of those sample types. The sequence came from an older man with active or convalescent COVID-19. Sequences were obtained from peripheral blood. Recombination joined TRBV20-1 with TRBJ1-1; the D gene lacks a confident call. The DNA is as follows: TGCAGTGCTGTTCCCTCCGTTGAAGCTTTCTTT. This codes for CSAVPSVEAFF.